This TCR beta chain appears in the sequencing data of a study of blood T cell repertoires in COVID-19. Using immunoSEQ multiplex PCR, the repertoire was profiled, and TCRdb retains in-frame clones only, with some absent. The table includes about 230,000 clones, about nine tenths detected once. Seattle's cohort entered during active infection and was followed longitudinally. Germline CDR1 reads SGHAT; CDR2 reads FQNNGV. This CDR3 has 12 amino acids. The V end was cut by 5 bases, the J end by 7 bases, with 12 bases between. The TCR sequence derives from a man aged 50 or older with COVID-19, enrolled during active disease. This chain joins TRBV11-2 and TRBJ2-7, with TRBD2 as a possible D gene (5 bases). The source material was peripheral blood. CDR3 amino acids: CASSPSRVEQYF. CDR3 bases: TGTGCCAGCAGCCCGTCGAGGGTTGAGCAGTACTTC.